This is a list of T cell receptor beta chains from one sample in a study of Ad26.COV2.S vaccination and SARS-CoV-2 variants. Some clones are missing from TCRdb's copy, which holds only in-frame ones; the method was immunoSEQ multiplex PCR. The data hold 350,000 to 500,000 clones, with 89% observed a single time. The sequenced sample was peripheral blood, obtained in a trial of Ad26.COV2.S vaccine versus placebo. Receptor source: a person between 18 and 59 years old who received the Ad26.COV2.S COVID-19 vaccine or a placebo. CDR3s include the opening cysteine and the closing phenylalanine or tryptophan. The order of the fields is D gene, clone size, J gene, V gene, CDR3 protein, CDR3 DNA. The D gene is left open where the match is weak. Expanded clones are given a class, and other clones once, few, many or no size at all.

d_gene: NA
abundance: NA
j_gene: TRBJ2-1
v_gene: TRBV4-1
CDR3aa: CASSQLDLGLTGREQFF
CDR3nt: TGCGCCAGCAGCCAATTAGATTTGGGACTCACAGGGCGAGAGCAGTTCTTC

d_gene: NA
abundance: NA
j_gene: TRBJ1-4
v_gene: TRBV7-8
CDR3aa: CASSSSVRSTKLFF
CDR3nt: TGTGCCAGCAGCTCCTCTGTTAGGTCCACGAAACTGTTTTTT

d_gene: NA
abundance: NA
j_gene: TRBJ1-2
v_gene: TRBV7-2
CDR3aa: CASSLIHYGYTF
CDR3nt: TGTGCCAGCAGCTTAATTCATTATGGCTACACCTTC

d_gene: NA
abundance: NA
j_gene: TRBJ2-1
v_gene: TRBV3-1/TRBV3-2
CDR3aa: CASSQPGVSEQFF
CDR3nt: TGTGCCAGCAGCCAACCGGGTGTCAGTGAGCAGTTCTTC

d_gene: NA
abundance: NA
j_gene: TRBJ1-2
v_gene: TRBV6-6
CDR3aa: CASSYEGSGNYGYTF
CDR3nt: TGTGCCAGCAGTTACGAAGGGAGTGGTAACTATGGCTACACCTTC

d_gene: NA
abundance: NA
j_gene: TRBJ1-6
v_gene: TRBV27
CDR3aa: CASSLSQQGKGSPLHF
CDR3nt: TGTGCCAGCAGTTTATCCCAGCAGGGTAAAGGTTCACCCCTCCACTTT

d_gene: TRBD1
abundance: NA
j_gene: TRBJ1-1
v_gene: TRBV7-9
CDR3aa: CAFNQGASTEAFF
CDR3nt: TGTGCTTTCAATCAGGGGGCGAGCACTGAAGCTTTCTTT

d_gene: NA
abundance: NA
j_gene: TRBJ1-4
v_gene: TRBV5-6
CDR3aa: CASSFAANEKLFF
CDR3nt: TGTGCCAGCAGCTTTGCTGCTAATGAAAAACTGTTTTTT

d_gene: NA
abundance: NA
j_gene: TRBJ2-1
v_gene: TRBV5-4
CDR3aa: CASSFGGPGSYNEQFF
CDR3nt: TGTGCCAGCAGCTTTGGTGGTCCAGGCTCCTACAATGAGCAGTTCTTC

d_gene: NA
abundance: NA
j_gene: TRBJ1-5
v_gene: TRBV2
CDR3aa: CASSDGYSNQPQHF
CDR3nt: TGTGCCAGCTCGGACGGATATAGCAATCAGCCCCAGCATTTT

d_gene: TRBD2
abundance: NA
j_gene: TRBJ2-3
v_gene: TRBV11-3
CDR3aa: CASCNHLDGRCTQYF
CDR3nt: TGTGCCAGCTGCAACCACTTGGACGGGAGGTGTACGCAGTATTTT

d_gene: NA
abundance: NA
j_gene: TRBJ2-2
v_gene: TRBV7-3
CDR3aa: CASSLRSAGELFF
CDR3nt: TGTGCCAGCAGCTTAAGATCGGCCGGGGAGCTGTTTTTT

d_gene: NA
abundance: NA
j_gene: TRBJ2-2
v_gene: TRBV7-9
CDR3aa: CASSLSGSRELFF
CDR3nt: TGTGCCAGCAGCTTAAGCGGGTCCAGGGAGCTGTTTTTT

d_gene: NA
abundance: NA
j_gene: TRBJ2-7
v_gene: TRBV2
CDR3aa: CASRTGQGYEQYF
CDR3nt: TGTGCCAGCAGAACAGGGCAAGGATACGAGCAGTACTTC

d_gene: TRBD2
abundance: NA
j_gene: TRBJ2-1
v_gene: TRBV19
CDR3aa: CASSSRLAGHYNEQFF
CDR3nt: TGTGCCAGTAGTTCACGACTAGCGGGACACTACAATGAGCAGTTCTTC

d_gene: NA
abundance: NA
j_gene: TRBJ1-1
v_gene: TRBV9
CDR3aa: CASSVEPGLRTEAFF
CDR3nt: TGTGCCAGCAGCGTAGAGCCGGGGTTGAGGACTGAAGCTTTCTTT

d_gene: NA
abundance: NA
j_gene: TRBJ2-3
v_gene: TRBV9
CDR3aa: CASSDRWETSTDTQYF
CDR3nt: TGTGCCAGCAGCGACCGCTGGGAAACTAGCACAGATACGCAGTATTTT

d_gene: NA
abundance: NA
j_gene: TRBJ2-6
v_gene: TRBV9
CDR3aa: CASSVAGQGGSGANVLTF
CDR3nt: TGTGCCAGCAGCGTAGCAGGACAGGGAGGGTCAGGGGCCAACGTCCTGACTTTC

d_gene: NA
abundance: once
j_gene: TRBJ1-5
v_gene: TRBV19
CDR3aa: CASSIEGQIGQPQHF
CDR3nt: TGTGCCAGTAGTATAGAAGGACAGATAGGTCAGCCCCAGCATTTT

d_gene: NA
abundance: once
j_gene: TRBJ1-2
v_gene: TRBV7-8
CDR3aa: CASSLAAGGRYTF
CDR3nt: TGTGCCAGCAGCTTAGCCGCTGGCGGGCGCTACACCTTC

d_gene: NA
abundance: NA
j_gene: TRBJ1-4
v_gene: TRBV5-1
CDR3aa: CASSVLGGAGEKLFF
CDR3nt: TGCGCCAGCAGCGTTCTGGGGGGCGCGGGCGAAAAACTGTTTTTT

d_gene: NA
abundance: NA
j_gene: TRBJ1-5
v_gene: TRBV19
CDR3aa: CASSSGRGWSQPQHF
CDR3nt: TGTGCCAGTAGTTCTGGGCGGGGTTGGAGTCAGCCCCAGCATTTT

d_gene: NA
abundance: NA
j_gene: TRBJ1-2
v_gene: TRBV21-1
CDR3aa: CASSKGRYLNRGFYGYTF
CDR3nt: TGTGCCAGCAGCAAAGGACGTTACCTAAACAGGGGTTTCTATGGCTACACCTTC

d_gene: TRBD1
abundance: NA
j_gene: TRBJ1-4
v_gene: TRBV28
CDR3aa: CASSPGGRGGEKLFF
CDR3nt: TGTGCCAGCAGTCCAGGGGGCAGGGGGGGTGAAAAACTGTTTTTT

d_gene: NA
abundance: NA
j_gene: TRBJ1-3
v_gene: TRBV7-2
CDR3aa: CASSPNGNTIYF
CDR3nt: TGTGCCAGCAGCCCGAACGGAAACACCATATATTTT

d_gene: NA
abundance: NA
j_gene: TRBJ2-3
v_gene: TRBV7-2
CDR3aa: CASSISGPSAGDTQYF
CDR3nt: TGTGCCAGCAGCATAAGCGGGCCCTCGGCGGGAGATACGCAGTATTTT

d_gene: NA
abundance: few
j_gene: TRBJ1-6
v_gene: TRBV4-2
CDR3aa: CASSQLVSMDSYNSPLHF
CDR3nt: TGTGCCAGCAGCCAACTAGTATCTATGGACAGTTATAATTCACCCCTCCACTTT

d_gene: NA
abundance: NA
j_gene: TRBJ1-2
v_gene: TRBV3-1/TRBV3-2
CDR3aa: CASSQGMRGGGGGYTF
CDR3nt: TGTGCCAGCAGCCAAGGGATGAGGGGAGGCGGCGGGGGCTACACCTTC

d_gene: TRBD2
abundance: NA
j_gene: TRBJ2-4
v_gene: TRBV6-1
CDR3aa: CASSEEGGLLLAGGRNIQYF
CDR3nt: TGTGCCAGCAGTGAAGAAGGGGGGTTGTTGCTAGCGGGAGGGAGAAACATTCAGTACTTC

d_gene: NA
abundance: NA
j_gene: TRBJ1-4
v_gene: TRBV5-1
CDR3aa: CASSFEGRSEKLFF
CDR3nt: TGCGCCAGCAGCTTCGAGGGGAGGAGTGAAAAACTGTTTTTT

d_gene: NA
abundance: NA
j_gene: TRBJ2-3
v_gene: TRBV9
CDR3aa: CASSGPHRTSSTDTQYF
CDR3nt: TGTGCCAGCAGCGGGCCTCACAGGACGTCTAGCACAGATACGCAGTATTTT

d_gene: NA
abundance: NA
j_gene: TRBJ2-2
v_gene: TRBV9
CDR3aa: CASSVEAGQNTGELFF
CDR3nt: TGTGCCAGCAGCGTAGAAGCCGGACAAAACACCGGGGAGCTGTTTTTT

d_gene: NA
abundance: NA
j_gene: TRBJ2-3
v_gene: TRBV7-8
CDR3aa: CASSPLLPSSSTDTQYF
CDR3nt: TGTGCCAGCAGCCCCCTCCTCCCCAGTTCTAGCACAGATACGCAGTATTTT

d_gene: NA
abundance: NA
j_gene: TRBJ2-5
v_gene: TRBV5-1
CDR3aa: CASSLMQGRETQYF
CDR3nt: TGCGCCAGCAGCCTCATGCAGGGGAGGGAGACCCAGTACTTC

d_gene: TRBD1
abundance: once
j_gene: TRBJ2-1
v_gene: TRBV10-3
CDR3aa: CAISERRAGTGVVLGEQFF
CDR3nt: TGTGCCATCAGTGAGAGACGGGCCGGGACAGGGGTTGTTCTAGGTGAGCAGTTCTTC

d_gene: NA
abundance: NA
j_gene: TRBJ2-2
v_gene: TRBV2
CDR3aa: CASSEAGIVWGELFF
CDR3nt: TGTGCCAGCAGTGAAGCCGGGATAGTCTGGGGGGAGCTGTTTTTT

d_gene: TRBD1
abundance: NA
j_gene: TRBJ1-2
v_gene: TRBV18
CDR3aa: CASSRTGEGGYTF
CDR3nt: TGTGCCAGCTCACGGACAGGGGAAGGTGGCTACACCTTC

d_gene: TRBD1
abundance: NA
j_gene: TRBJ1-2
v_gene: TRBV27
CDR3aa: CASSPDRGLGYTF
CDR3nt: TGTGCCAGCAGCCCGGACAGGGGCCTGGGCTACACCTTC

d_gene: TRBD1
abundance: few
j_gene: TRBJ2-5
v_gene: TRBV7-9
CDR3aa: CASSVRDRQETQYF
CDR3nt: TGTGCCAGCAGCGTCCGGGACAGGCAAGAGACCCAGTACTTC

d_gene: NA
abundance: NA
j_gene: TRBJ2-1
v_gene: TRBV29-1
CDR3aa: CSVERQGRRFF
CDR3nt: TGCAGCGTTGAGAGACAAGGACGGCGGTTCTTC

d_gene: TRBD2
abundance: NA
j_gene: TRBJ2-1
v_gene: TRBV11-3
CDR3aa: CASSRGTSGLYNEQFF
CDR3nt: TGTGCCAGCAGCCGAGGGACTAGCGGACTATACAATGAGCAGTTCTTC

d_gene: NA
abundance: NA
j_gene: TRBJ2-5
v_gene: TRBV21-1
CDR3aa: CASSKAEDRARETQYF
CDR3nt: TGTGCCAGCAGCAAAGCTGAGGACAGGGCTAGAGAGACCCAGTACTTC

d_gene: TRBD1
abundance: NA
j_gene: TRBJ1-1
v_gene: TRBV4-3
CDR3aa: CASSQTGANTEAFF
CDR3nt: TGCGCCAGCAGCCAAACAGGGGCGAACACTGAAGCTTTCTTT

d_gene: NA
abundance: few
j_gene: TRBJ1-5
v_gene: TRBV5-5
CDR3aa: CASSREGRINQPQHF
CDR3nt: TGTGCCAGCAGTCGAGAAGGACGGATCAATCAGCCCCAGCATTTT

d_gene: NA
abundance: once
j_gene: TRBJ1-1
v_gene: TRBV6-1
CDR3aa: CASSDPGLNTEAFF
CDR3nt: TGTGCCAGCAGTGACCCAGGGTTGAACACTGAAGCTTTCTTT

d_gene: NA
abundance: NA
j_gene: TRBJ2-1
v_gene: TRBV3-1/TRBV3-2
CDR3aa: CASSQLEREQFF
CDR3nt: TGTGCCAGCAGCCAACTAGAACGTGAGCAGTTCTTC

d_gene: TRBD1
abundance: NA
j_gene: TRBJ1-1
v_gene: TRBV11-2
CDR3aa: CASSLGGQGRAEAFF
CDR3nt: TGTGCCAGCAGCTTAGGGGGACAGGGGAGGGCTGAAGCTTTCTTT

d_gene: TRBD2
abundance: NA
j_gene: TRBJ2-2
v_gene: TRBV3-1/TRBV3-2
CDR3aa: CASSTLAGGELFF
CDR3nt: TGTGCCAGCAGCACCCTAGCGGGAGGGGAGCTGTTTTTT

d_gene: NA
abundance: NA
j_gene: TRBJ1-6
v_gene: TRBV6-5
CDR3aa: CASSYSIPQAGSPLHF
CDR3nt: TGTGCCAGCAGTTACTCCATCCCACAGGCGGGTTCACCCCTCCACTTT

d_gene: NA
abundance: once
j_gene: TRBJ1-5
v_gene: TRBV5-5
CDR3aa: CASSLRSYNQPQHF
CDR3nt: TGTGCCAGCAGCTTAAGGTCGTACAATCAGCCCCAGCATTTT